This entry lists 24 T cell receptor beta chains sequenced from one sample in a study of blood T cell repertoires in COVID-19. TCRdb keeps only in-frame clones here, not all; method: immunoSEQ multiplex PCR. In the table there are a few hundred thousand clones, around 85% of which are singletons. Sequencing used peripheral blood. These receptors originate from a human donor with COVID-19, enrolled during active disease. The donor label of this sample is uncertain.

This rearrangement joins TRBV7-8 to TRBJ1-5; the D gene is possibly TRBD1 (6 bases). V was trimmed by 4 bases and J by 8 bases, leaving 15 bases between them. The germline V gene has CDR1 SGHVS and CDR2 FQNEAQ. CDR3 size: 14 residues. The CDR3 nucleotides read TGTGCCAGCAGCTCAGGACAGCTTTGGGAGCCCCAGCATTTT. Protein sequence: CASSSGQLWEPQHF.

The chain joins TRBV11-2 to TRBJ1-5, with a tentative D call TRBD1 (5 bases). Trimming left V 5 bases short and J 5 bases short, with 10 bases between. In germline, CDR1 is SGHAT, CDR2 FQNNGV. The CDR3 totals 13 residues. The CDR3 loop is CASSPDRDQPQHF. The CDR3, as DNA: TGTGCCAGCAGCCCTGACAGAGATCAGCCCCAGCATTTT. The complete variable domain, with remaining parts taken from reference TRBV11-2 and TRBJ1-5, reads EAGVAQSPRYKIIEKRQSVAFWCNPISGHATLYWYQQILGQGPKLLIQFQNNGVVDDSQLPKDRFSAERLKGVDSTLKIQPAKLEDSAVYLCASSPDRDQPQHFGDGTRLSIL.

The genes are TRBV11-2 and TRBJ2-5; 9 bases are shared with TRBD2. Germline CDR1 is SGHAT and CDR2 is FQNNGV. J was trimmed by 7 bases and V by 2 bases; bases with no gene match: 11. This CDR3 region has 16 residues. DNA of the CDR3: TGTGCCAGCAGCTTAATCCAGCGGGAGGCCGGCGGGACCCAGTACTTC. Protein: CASSLIQREAGGTQYF.

This chain joins TRBV7-3 and TRBJ2-5; TRBD1 might be the D (5 bases). CDR1 SGHTA and CDR2 FQGTGA come from the germline V gene. The CDR3 consists of 15 residues. Trimming pared 1 base from V and 5 bases from J, leaving 14 bases between. The CDR3 loop reads CASSLIRGGRETQYF. CDR3 coding DNA: TGTGCCAGCAGCTTAATTAGGGGCGGCAGGGAGACCCAGTACTTC.

The rearrangement joins TRBV30 to TRBJ1-5; 7 bases agree with TRBD1. Germline V gives CDR1 GTSNPN, CDR2 SVGIG (reference sequence). With 1 base clipped from V and 3 bases from J, the junction kept 12 bases outside the gene matches. The CDR3 spans 17 residues. The CDR3 sequence: CAWSGPRRTGINQPQHF. For the CDR3, the DNA is TGTGCCTGGAGTGGACCCCGCCGGACAGGAATCAATCAGCCCCAGCATTTT. Full variable domain (missing parts from reference TRBV30 and TRBJ1-5): SQTIHQWPATLVQPVGSPLSLECTVEGTSNPNLYWYRQAAGRGLQLLFYSVGIGQISSEVPQNLSASRPQDRQFILSSKKLLLSDSGFYLCAWSGPRRTGINQPQHFGDGTRLSIL.

The chain links TRBV7-9 to TRBJ1-2; 10 positions agree with TRBD1. The germline V gene encodes CDR1 SEHNR and CDR2 FQNEAQ (reference sequence). The CDR3 length is 16 residues. V shed 6 bases and J 8 bases; nucleotides not matched to a gene: 15. CDR3 residues: CASSRDRLGTGEGYTF. The CDR3 bases are TGTGCCAGCAGTCGGGACCGGCTGGGGACAGGGGAAGGCTACACCTTC.

The genes are TRBV2 and TRBJ1-1; a possible D gene is TRBD1 (6 bases). CDR3 length: 18 residues. The germline V gene encodes CDR1 SNHLY and CDR2 FYNNEI. Deletions cut 3 bases from V and 1 base from J, with 21 bases between. The CDR3 coding sequence is TGTGCCAGCAGTGAGGTACAGGGTGGGTGGCGCGCGAACACTGAAGCTTTCTTT. Protein sequence: CASSEVQGGWRANTEAFF.

The J gene is TRBJ1-5, the V gene TRBV27, with TRBD1 as a possible D gene (6 bases). Trimming took off 5 bases at V and 1 base at J, with 27 bases between the two ends. Per germline, CDR1 MNHEY and CDR2 SMNVEV (reference sequence). This CDR3 has 20 residues. The CDR3 bases are TGTGCCAGCAGTCCGTCCCCTTTATTCTCAGGGGTATCGAGCAATCAGCCCCAGCATTTT. This sequence encodes CASSPSPLFSGVSSNQPQHF.

This clone has a single count. V gene TRBV3-1 (or the pseudogene TRBV3-2) combines with J gene TRBJ1-6; 7 bases align to TRBD1. Losses at the gene ends were 1 base for V and 5 bases for J; bases not matched to a gene: 2. This CDR3 spans 15 amino acids. The germline gives CDR1 LGHDT, CDR2 YNNKEL (reference sequence). The CDR3 nucleotides read TGTGCCAGCAGCCAAGGGACAGGACATAATTCACCCCTCCACTTT. Its protein product is CASSQGTGHNSPLHF.

The CDR3 is CASSLVGGRIYNEQFF. CDR3 nucleotide sequence: TGCGCCAGCAGCTTGGTTGGCGGGAGGATCTACAATGAGCAGTTCTTC. The chain combines TRBV5-1 with TRBJ2-1; 8 bases are a match to TRBD2. The V gene end was trimmed by 0 bases and the J gene end by 3 bases; junction bases not matched to a gene: 5. This CDR3 has 16 amino acids. Germline CDR1 and CDR2: SGHRS and YFSETQ.

The V call is TRBV30, the J call TRBJ2-7; 9 bases line up with TRBD1. V was pared by 2 bases and J by 3 bases, with 11 bases of the junction left unmatched. Germline V gives CDR1 GTSNPN, CDR2 SVGIG (reference sequence). The CDR3 sequence is 16 residues long. The CDR3 loop reads CAWSHFTGTGSYEQYF. The CDR3 DNA follows: TGTGCCTGGAGTCATTTTACCGGGACAGGGAGCTACGAGCAGTACTTC.

This clone has more than one count but fewer than ten. The V gene is TRBV10-1, the J gene TRBJ2-7, with a possible D match to TRBD2 (6 bases). The CDR3 length is 13 residues. The germline gives CDR1 WNHNN, CDR2 SYGVQD (reference sequence). V was cut by 2 bases and J by 4 bases, with 9 bases left in between. The CDR3 sequence: CASSESGRYEQYF. The CDR3 region has the DNA TGCGCCAGCAGTGAGAGCGGGCGTTACGAGCAGTACTTC.

V usage is TRBV5-8 and J usage is TRBJ1-5; D may be TRBD1 (5 bases). This CDR3 contains 16 residues. The V gene's germline CDR1 is SGHTS and CDR2 YDEGEE. V lost 4 bases and J 7 bases, leaving 21 bases between the germline ends. CDR3 sequence (DNA): TGTGCCAGCAGCCGGGTGGGGCAGACCCTGAGCCAGCCCCAGCATTTT. Its protein is CASSRVGQTLSQPQHF.

The chain carries TRBV6-5 and TRBJ2-3; 7 bases are a match to TRBD1. The CDR3 is 14 amino acids. Germline assignment: CDR1 MNHEY and CDR2 SVGAGI. V lost 6 bases, J lost 6 bases, and 9 bases stayed unmatched. Written as DNA, the CDR3 is TGTGCCAGCAGACGACAGGGTATAGGCGATACGCAGTATTTT. This encodes CASRRQGIGDTQYF.

This clone was picked up a small number of times. This chain joins TRBV28 and TRBJ1-2, with unresolved D. Germline V gives CDR1 MDHEN, CDR2 SYDVKM. The CDR3 is 16 amino acids. Trimming removed 5 bases from V and 4 bases from J, with 20 bases in between. CDR3 in DNA: TGTGCCAGCAGTCCACACCGGGATGGGGTTACCTATGGCTACACCTTC. Protein product: CASSPHRDGVTYGYTF.

This chain connects TRBV6-5 to TRBJ1-1, with TRBD1 matching 7 bases. The CDR3 contains 14 residues. Germline V CDR1 and CDR2: MNHEY, SVGAGI. V lost 4 bases, J lost 4 bases, and 6 bases stayed unmatched. CDR3 bases: TGTGCCAGCAGTTCCGCAGGGGGATCCACTGAAGCTTTCTTT. As protein: CASSSAGGSTEAFF.

The chain combines TRBV28 with TRBJ1-1; D is ambiguous. The CDR3 totals 12 residues. The ends were cut back, 4 bases at V and 8 bases at J, with 11 bases in the middle. CDR1 and CDR2 from the germline V gene are MDHEN and SYDVKM. CDR3 bases: TGTGCCAGCAGTTCCCAGGTCCCCGAAGCTTTCTTT. It specifies CASSSQVPEAFF.

The chain is built from TRBV30 and TRBJ2-1, with 7 positions matching TRBD2. The CDR3 sequence is 13 residues long. Trimming took 4 bases from V and 2 from J; bases not matched to a gene: 2. Germline V lookup: CDR1 GTSNPN, CDR2 SVGIG (reference sequence). The CDR3 here is CAWKSGTYNEQFF. For the CDR3, the DNA is TGTGCCTGGAAAAGCGGGACCTACAATGAGCAGTTCTTC.

The V gene is TRBV4-1, the J gene TRBJ1-1; 8 bases are shared with TRBD1. Germline CDR1 is MGHRA and CDR2 is YSYEKL. This CDR3 has 15 amino acids. V gave up 2 bases and J gave up 0 bases; unmatched junction bases: 2. The CDR3, as DNA: TGCGCCAGCAGCCAATCGGACAGGGTGAACACTGAAGCTTTCTTT. It is translated as CASSQSDRVNTEAFF.

The rearrangement links TRBV7-9 to TRBJ2-1; D is perhaps TRBD2 (6 bases). The germline gives CDR1 SEHNR, CDR2 FQNEAQ (reference sequence). V was trimmed by 4 bases and J by 0 bases, leaving 22 bases between them. The CDR3 consists of 19 residues. This CDR3 is CASSSPGRSSSSSYNEQFF. The DNA for the CDR3 is TGTGCCAGCAGCTCCCCGGGGAGGAGTTCCTCCAGCTCCTACAATGAGCAGTTCTTC. The full variable domain, with the rest looked up from reference TRBV7-9 and TRBJ2-1, is DTGVSQNPRHKITKRGQNVTFRCDPISEHNRLYWYRQTLGQGPEFLTYFQNEAQLEKSRLLSDRFSAERPKGSFSTLEIQRTEQGDSAMYLCASSSPGRSSSSSYNEQFFGPGTRLTVL.

The chain is built from TRBV19 and TRBJ2-1, with D perhaps TRBD1 (5 bases). This CDR3 has 16 amino acids. Germline lookup yields CDR1 LNHDA and CDR2 SQIVND (reference sequence). Between the trimmed V and J ends, which lost 0 bases and 6 bases, there was a span of 15 bases. In DNA, the CDR3 is TGTGCCAGTAGTATAGAAGAGGCTAGGGGATTCAATGAGCAGTTCTTC. Translation gives CASSIEEARGFNEQFF.

This clone was recorded only once. The chain carries TRBV30 and TRBJ1-2, with D possibly TRBD1 on 6 matching bases. V shed 5 bases and J shed 8 bases, with 15 bases lying between them. The germline CDR1 and CDR2 sequences are GTSNPN and SVGIG (reference sequence). The CDR3 runs 12 residues. The CDR3 here is CAWGVGAQGYTF. CDR3 DNA: TGTGCCTGGGGGGTGGGGGCCCAAGGCTACACCTTC. The complete variable domain, with remaining parts taken from reference TRBV30 and TRBJ1-2, reads SQTIHQWPATLVQPVGSPLSLECTVEGTSNPNLYWYRQAAGRGLQLLFYSVGIGQISSEVPQNLSASRPQDRQFILSSKKLLLSDSGFYLCAWGVGAQGYTFGSGTRLTVV.

CDR3: CSAPGGGGYTF. CDR3 bases: TGCAGTGCACCAGGGGGCGGTGGCTACACCTTC. This chain connects TRBV20-1 to TRBJ1-2; 8 nucleotides align to TRBD1. J was trimmed by 7 bases and V by 6 bases; bases with no gene match: 4. The V gene's germline CDR1 is DFQATT and CDR2 SNEGSKA (reference sequence). The CDR3 is 11 amino acids.

The chain is built from TRBV18 and TRBJ1-2, with D hard to call. Germline V lookup: CDR1 KGHSH, CDR2 LQKENI. V dropped 2 bases and J dropped 0 bases, with 7 bases sitting between them. The CDR3 runs 14 residues. CDR3 sequence (DNA): TGTGCCAGCTCACCAGCGGCGACTAACTATGGCTACACCTTC. Translated: CASSPAATNYGYTF.